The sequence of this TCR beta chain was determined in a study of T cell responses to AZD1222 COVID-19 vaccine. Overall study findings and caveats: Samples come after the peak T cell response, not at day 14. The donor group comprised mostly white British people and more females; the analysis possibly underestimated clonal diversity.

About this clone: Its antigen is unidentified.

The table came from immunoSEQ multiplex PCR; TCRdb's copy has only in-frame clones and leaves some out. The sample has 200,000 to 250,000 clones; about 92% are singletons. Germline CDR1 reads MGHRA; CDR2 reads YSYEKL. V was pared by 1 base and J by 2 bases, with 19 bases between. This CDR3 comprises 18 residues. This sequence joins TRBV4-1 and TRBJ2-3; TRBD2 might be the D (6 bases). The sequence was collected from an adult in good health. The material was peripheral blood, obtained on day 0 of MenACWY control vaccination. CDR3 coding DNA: TGCGCCAGCAGCCAAGCATATGCTAGCGTCATAACCACAGATACGCAGTATTTT. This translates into CASSQAYASVITTDTQYF.